This is a list of T cell receptor beta chains from one sample in a study of cytomegalovirus exposure and HLA in healthy donors. This table comes from immunoSEQ multiplex PCR, and its TCRdb copy is limited to in-frame clones, with some not included. The sample holds 150,000 to 200,000 clones, about 88% seen once. Sequencing was done on a sample of PBMCs. These receptors all come from a girl less than two years old in good health and CMV-seronegative. Each CDR3 is given with its conserved first and last residue. Fields, in order: V gene, J gene, CDR3 protein.

TRBV21-1	TRBJ1-1	CASSKEDTGGRTEAFF
TRBV21-1	TRBJ2-7	CASSGTGVGYEQYF
TRBV2	TRBJ2-5	CASSEGPTRETQYF
TRBV5-1	TRBJ2-2	CASSLMTGGTGELFF
TRBV2	TRBJ1-5	CASRGPTGIKHF
TRBV7-7	TRBJ2-5	CASSLIGLAGGPGETQYF
TRBV5-1	TRBJ1-2	CASSLVFNPTGGGDYGYTF
TRBV5-4	TRBJ2-2	CASSLPTAGELFF
TRBV5-1	TRBJ2-7	CASSLGGPDEQYF
TRBV5-6	TRBJ2-1	CASSLGLAGAYNEQFF
TRBV5-6	TRBJ2-7	CASSFNSGGLFHEQYF
TRBV6-1	TRBJ2-7	CASSSAGGTYEQYF
TRBV5-4	TRBJ1-6	CASRTGTGGSSYNSPLHF
TRBV7-9	TRBJ2-1	CSSPGQGSNEQFF
TRBV28	TRBJ1-1	CASSLWDRAFF
TRBV11-2	TRBJ2-3	CASSLDSPAYTQYF
TRBV30	TRBJ1-5	CAWSVPGLGNQPQHF
TRBV5-4	TRBJ2-2	CASSRGASGGAELLGELFF
TRBV6-5	TRBJ2-2	CASRGFAGGDGELFF
TRBV18	TRBJ1-1	CASSQGGATEAFF
TRBV23-1	TRBJ2-7	CASNLGRAGCSYEQYF
TRBV19	TRBJ2-5	CASSNGPGLDVETQYF
TRBV4-1	TRBJ2-7	CASSLGQGTYEQYF
TRBV30	TRBJ2-1	CAWSVQGGIQFF